This is a list of T cell receptor beta chains from one sample in a study of blood T cell repertoires in COVID-19. Measured with immunoSEQ multiplex PCR; TCRdb has only the in-frame clones, and not every one. The sample yields 130,000 to 150,000 clones, about 76% seen once. Sequenced material: peripheral blood. Every receptor here comes from a woman aged 70-85 years with COVID-19, enrolled during active disease. Both conserved end residues are part of each CDR3. D genes are given only for firm matches. Size is omitted from some rows. Given values are once, few, many or a class for expanded clones.

size	V	J	D	CDR3	DNA
.	TRBV6-1	TRBJ1-1	.	CASSSGGVGNTEAFF	TGTGCCAGCAGCTCCGGGGGGGTAGGGAACACTGAAGCTTTCTTT
.	TRBV5-4	TRBJ2-7	TRBD1	CASSFPGTGSYEQYF	TGTGCCAGCAGCTTCCCCGGGACAGGCTCCTACGAGCAGTACTTC
.	TRBV5-1	TRBJ1-1	TRBD1	CASSFEGAGTEAFF	TGCGCCAGCAGCTTCGAGGGGGCGGGAACTGAAGCTTTCTTT
.	TRBV25-1	TRBJ1-4	TRBD1	CASSDSGTGYEKLFF	TGTGCCAGCAGTGACTCCGGGACAGGGTATGAAAAACTGTTTTTT
once	TRBV7-9	TRBJ2-5	TRBD1	CASSGQGMWETQYF	TGTGCCAGCAGTGGACAGGGAATGTGGGAGACCCAGTACTTC
.	TRBV2	TRBJ2-3	.	CASTQGGLSTDTQYF	TGTGCCAGCACTCAGGGGGGTTTGAGCACAGATACGCAGTATTTT
.	TRBV5-1	TRBJ2-7	.	CASSHPEGYEQYF	TGCGCCAGCAGCCACCCCGAGGGTTACGAGCAGTACTTC
few	TRBV5-1	TRBJ1-5	TRBD1	CASSAGTGEYQPQHF	TGCGCCAGCAGTGCCGGGACAGGGGAATATCAGCCCCAGCATTTT
.	TRBV12-3/TRBV12-4	TRBJ1-2	.	CASSRTVFYGYTF	TGTGCCAGCAGCCGGACAGTATTCTATGGCTACACCTTC
few	TRBV5-5	TRBJ1-2	TRBD1	CASSPGTGGVYGYTF	TGTGCCAGCAGCCCCGGGACAGGGGGAGTCTATGGCTACACCTTC
once	TRBV6-5	TRBJ1-2	TRBD1	CASGGDRPGGYTF	TGTGCCAGCGGGGGGGACAGGCCGGGAGGCTACACCTTC
.	TRBV3-1/TRBV3-2	TRBJ2-1	TRBD2	CASILSLAGGNEQFF	TGTGCCAGCATCCTTTCTCTAGCGGGGGGGAATGAGCAGTTCTTC
.	TRBV6-5	TRBJ2-1	TRBD2	CASSYSAGGAFEQFF	TGTGCCAGCAGTTACTCGGCGGGGGGGGCCTTTGAGCAGTTCTTC
few	TRBV2	TRBJ2-7	TRBD1	CASTTQGTGSYEQYF	TGTGCCAGCACTACACAAGGGACAGGCTCCTACGAGCAGTACTTC
.	TRBV5-1	TRBJ1-6	.	CASSLAQGGNSPLHF	TGCGCCAGCAGCTTAGCACAGGGAGGGAATTCACCCCTCCACTTT
.	TRBV5-5	TRBJ1-6	TRBD1	CASSARRQGGNSPLHF	TGTGCCAGCAGCGCCCGAAGACAGGGGGGGAATTCACCCCTCCACTTT
.	TRBV5-1	TRBJ1-2	.	CASSLEGFGLGDGYTF	TGCGCCAGCAGCTTGGAGGGGTTCGGCCTTGGTGACGGCTACACCTTC
once	TRBV30	TRBJ2-3	TRBD1	CAWSGDRGLRDTQYF	TGTGCCTGGAGTGGGGACAGGGGGCTACGAGATACGCAGTATTTT
.	TRBV18	TRBJ2-3	.	CASSPYRTDTQYF	TGTGCCAGCTCACCCTACCGCACAGATACGCAGTATTTT
.	TRBV5-6	TRBJ2-7	TRBD1	CASSSDRAGEQYF	TGTGCCAGCAGCTCGGACAGGGCTGGCGAGCAGTACTTC
.	TRBV3-1/TRBV3-2	TRBJ1-1	TRBD1	CASSQGDRGWDTEAFF	TGTGCCAGCAGCCAAGGGGACAGGGGTTGGGACACTGAAGCTTTCTTT
.	TRBV6-6	TRBJ2-7	.	CASQTLASSYEQYF	TGTGCCTCCCAGACCCTAGCGAGCTCCTACGAGCAGTACTTC
.	TRBV6-5	TRBJ1-1	.	CASRTYRAETEAFF	TGTGCCAGCAGAACGTACAGGGCCGAGACTGAAGCTTTCTTT
.	TRBV5-1	TRBJ2-6	.	CASSRLYRDSGANVLTF	TGCGCCAGCAGCCGGCTATACAGGGACTCTGGGGCCAACGTCCTGACTTTC
few	TRBV2	TRBJ2-2	TRBD1	CASSAQGSPGELFF	TGTGCCAGCAGTGCACAGGGGTCGCCCGGGGAGCTGTTTTTT
.	TRBV12-3/TRBV12-4	TRBJ1-5	.	CASSPPTGQPQHF	TGTGCCAGCAGTCCACCGACGGGTCAGCCCCAGCATTTT
.	TRBV7-2	TRBJ1-2	TRBD1	CASSHDRAVDGYTF	TGTGCCAGCAGCCACGACAGGGCGGTCGATGGCTACACCTTC
.	TRBV10-3	TRBJ1-1	.	CAIKGGTGVFTEAFF	TGTGCCATCAAGGGGGGGACCGGGGTCTTCACTGAAGCTTTCTTT